This is a list of T cell receptor beta chains from one sample in a study of T cell responses to AZD1222 COVID-19 vaccine. Data came from immunoSEQ multiplex PCR; TCRdb stores just in-frame clones and leaves some out. The data hold more than 50,000 clones, with about 79% observed a single time. Sequenced here: peripheral blood, sampled on day 0 of AZD1222 vaccination. These receptors all come from an adult in good health. Both conserved end residues are trimmed from each CDR3.

>TRBJ2-5|TRBV7-2|13
ASSLNMGRVETQY
>TRBJ2-7|TRBV7-6|14
ASSLGHGAHSYEQY
>TRBJ2-7|TRBV7-2|15
ASSLAWTSGSRGEQY
>TRBJ1-1|TRBV28|10
ASSLRQTGAF
>TRBJ1-3|TRBV30|13
AWSPLGLYGNTIY
>TRBJ1-2|TRBV28|11
ASRSQGNYGYT
>TRBJ1-5|TRBV7-9|13
ASSFGQGVGQPQH
>TRBJ1-2|TRBV5-1|12
ASRGEQGVYGYT
>TRBJ2-1|TRBV15|13
ATSSGRVPPGEQF
>TRBJ1-2|TRBV19|11
ASSISPGYGYT
>TRBJ1-2|TRBV29-1|10
SVNGGREGYT
>TRBJ1-2|TRBV4-2|11
ASSQVPVYGYT
>TRBJ1-1|TRBV5-5|11
ASSLQGGTEAF
>TRBJ1-1|TRBV6-5|11
ASSSHRGAEAF
>TRBJ2-2|TRBV19|15
ASSLRLAGGLTGELF
>TRBJ2-3|TRBV9|11
ASNDPRADTQY
>TRBJ2-2|TRBV9|11
ASSVPGYGELF
>TRBJ2-6|TRBV7-6|11
ASSPSGANVLT
>TRBJ2-3|TRBV7-3|10
ASSLQGDTQY
>TRBJ1-2|TRBV4-1|13
ASSQAGQGYYGYT
>TRBJ1-3|TRBV30|12
AWSSLGTGNTIY
>TRBJ2-6|TRBV7-3|14
ASSLNRHDRANVLT
>TRBJ1-1|TRBV3-1/TRBV3-2|9
ASSPGTYPF
>TRBJ1-5|TRBV28|10
ASSLNVQPQH
>TRBJ1-1|TRBV10-3|13
AISDSGLRGNGAF
>TRBJ2-2|TRBV9|17
ASSLSRTSGSRGTGELF
>TRBJ1-6|TRBV25-1|13
ASSLRGVDNSPLH
>TRBJ1-5|TRBV7-2|13
ASSLAEVYSQPQH
>TRBJ2-1|TRBV10-3|13
AISGVGGYLNEQF
>TRBJ1-5|TRBV5-1|11
ASSVGVDQPQH
>TRBJ2-3|TRBV28|14
ASRRGGGRGAETQY
>TRBJ2-7|TRBV28|15
ASSSTGTGVRSYEQY
>TRBJ2-1|TRBV18|13
ASSPLPGGNNEQF
>TRBJ1-5|TRBV28|12
ASSLNRGYQPQH
>TRBJ2-2|TRBV19|12
ASSGTRGTGELF
>TRBJ2-1|TRBV11-3|13
ASSLSDGDGNEQF
>TRBJ2-2|TRBV6-5|13
ASGLLAGVAGELF
>TRBJ1-5|TRBV19|17
ASSISGDRGWLGNQPQH
>TRBJ2-2|TRBV27|14
ASTRTGGANTGELF
>TRBJ1-2|TRBV5-6|10
ASSLEGGGYT
>TRBJ2-3|TRBV7-2|14
ASSRSGRARSDTQY
>TRBJ2-3|TRBV3-1/TRBV3-2|13
ASSQTPSGTDTQY
>TRBJ1-2|TRBV11-2|10
ASSAESYGYT
>TRBJ2-1|TRBV5-1|12
ASSLVSPRTAQF
>TRBJ2-3|TRBV2|9
ASKAADTQY
>TRBJ2-7|TRBV5-4|10
ASSSTGGYEY
>TRBJ2-6|TRBV7-8|12
ASSRLAGANVLT
>TRBJ2-3|TRBV12-5|14
ASGSGVGGRIDTQY
>TRBJ2-3|TRBV18|15
ASSPSTSGRATDTQY
>TRBJ1-2|TRBV28|13
ASSLDRDANYGYT
>TRBJ2-2|TRBV18|14
ASSPGLAETTGELF
>TRBJ2-2|TRBV7-9|12
ASIRGRETGELF